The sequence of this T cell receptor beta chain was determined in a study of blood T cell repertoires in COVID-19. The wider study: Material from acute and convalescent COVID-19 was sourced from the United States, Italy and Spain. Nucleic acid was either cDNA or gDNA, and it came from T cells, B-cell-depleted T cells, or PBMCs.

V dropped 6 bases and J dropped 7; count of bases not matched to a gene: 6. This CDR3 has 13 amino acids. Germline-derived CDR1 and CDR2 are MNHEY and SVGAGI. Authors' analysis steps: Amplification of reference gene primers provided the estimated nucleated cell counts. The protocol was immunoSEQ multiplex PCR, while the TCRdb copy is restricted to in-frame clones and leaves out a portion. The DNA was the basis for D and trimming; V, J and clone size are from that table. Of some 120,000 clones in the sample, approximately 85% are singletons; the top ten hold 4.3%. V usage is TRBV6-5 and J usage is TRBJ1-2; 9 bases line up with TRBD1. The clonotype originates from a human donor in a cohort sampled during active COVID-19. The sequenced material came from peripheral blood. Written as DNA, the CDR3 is TGTGCCAGCAGGGCCTGGGACAGGGCTGGCTACACCTTC. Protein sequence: CASRAWDRAGYTF.